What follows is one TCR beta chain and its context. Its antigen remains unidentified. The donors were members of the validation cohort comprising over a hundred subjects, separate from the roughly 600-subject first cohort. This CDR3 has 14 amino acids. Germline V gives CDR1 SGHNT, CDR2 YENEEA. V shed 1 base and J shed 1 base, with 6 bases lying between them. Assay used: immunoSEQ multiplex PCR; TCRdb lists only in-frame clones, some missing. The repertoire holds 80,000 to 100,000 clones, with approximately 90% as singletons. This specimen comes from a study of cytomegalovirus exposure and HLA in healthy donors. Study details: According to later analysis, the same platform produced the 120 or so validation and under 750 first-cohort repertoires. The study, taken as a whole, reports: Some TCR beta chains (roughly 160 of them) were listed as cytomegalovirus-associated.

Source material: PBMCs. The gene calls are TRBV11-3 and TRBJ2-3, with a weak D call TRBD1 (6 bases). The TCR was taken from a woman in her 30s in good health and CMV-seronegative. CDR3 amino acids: CASSLGQGTDTQYF. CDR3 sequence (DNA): TGTGCCAGCAGCTTAGGACAGGGCACAGATACGCAGTATTTT.